This T cell receptor beta chain was sequenced during a study of blood T cell repertoires in COVID-19. The age range of participants was about 18 to 89 years, with residence in about two dozen US areas. Method: immunoSEQ multiplex PCR; TCRdb's copy keeps in-frame clones and lacks some. The table includes more than 300,000 clones, about four fifths detected once. CDR3 length: 16 residues. Germline V CDR1 and CDR2: MDHEN, SYDVKM. The V and J ends lost 6 bases and 7 bases, in that order; junction bases with no gene match: 11. This sequence joins TRBV28 and TRBJ2-1, with 11 bases matching TRBD2. This receptor was obtained from a woman between 45 and 65 years old who had recovered from COVID-19. Material: PBMCs or T cells enriched from blood (not recorded which). CDR3 residues: CASSPLAGGNGNEQFF. The CDR3 nucleotides are TGTGCCAGCAGCCCTCTAGCGGGAGGAAATGGTAATGAGCAGTTCTTC.